These T cell receptor beta chains were read from a single sample in a study of blood T cells in healthy people across ages. Using its own MiXCR run on the 5' RACE reads, TCRdb lists one record per CDR3 protein. The data show approximately 800,000 distinct CDR3 sequences, roughly 24% seen once. These sequences were also reported in another study, on T cells of mothers and their children.

Material for sequencing was blood. These receptors all stem from a boy aged 10-17 years in good health. Each CDR3 is given with its conserved first and last residue. A D gene is named only where the DNA matches it firmly. Clone size is not always given. Where it is, it says once, few, many or a class for expanded clones.

TRBJ2-7	TRBV13	few	TRBD1	TGTGCCAGCACCCGAGGGGGCATGGGGGAGCAGTACTTC	CASTRGGMGEQYF
TRBJ1-1	TRBV20-1	NA	NA	TGCAGTGCTCTGGGGCTTGCCCAGCGGACTGAAGCTTTCTTT	CSALGLAQRTEAFF
TRBJ1-1	TRBV12-5	few	NA	TGTGCTAGTGGTTTCGGTCGGGGGGACACTGAAGCTTTCTTT	CASGFGRGDTEAFF
TRBJ2-1	TRBV6-5	NA	NA	TGTGCCAGCAGCCACTCCACCTTTGGCAGATCTAATGAGCAGTTCTTC	CASSHSTFGRSNEQFF
TRBJ1-1	TRBV9	NA	TRBD1	TGTGCCAGCAGCGCGCGGGACAGGGAGAACACTGAAGCTTTCTTT	CASSARDRENTEAFF
TRBJ2-1	TRBV7-2	NA	NA	TGTGCCAGCAGCTTGGAACCTAACCCCCTCTACAATGAGCAGTTCTTC	CASSLEPNPLYNEQFF
TRBJ1-2	TRBV12-3/TRBV12-4	NA	TRBD1	TGTGCCAGCAGTTTGGCAGGGGGTGGTTATGGCTACACCTTC	CASSLAGGGYGYTF
TRBJ2-5	TRBV7-9	NA	NA	TGTGCCAGCAGCCCTGGGTCGGGAGCAGAGACCCAGTACTTC	CASSPGSGAETQYF
TRBJ2-5	TRBV20-1	NA	NA	TGCAGTGCTAGGGGGTCGGAAGAGACCCAGTACTTC	CSARGSEETQYF
TRBJ2-5	TRBV7-2	NA	NA	TGTGCCAGCAGCCCCCCCCCAAACCAAGAGACCCAGTACTTC	CASSPPPNQETQYF
TRBJ1-4	TRBV30	NA	NA	TGTGCCTGGTCAGGGACCCTACTAGAAAAACTGTTTTTT	CAWSGTLLEKLFF
TRBJ1-4	TRBV20-1	many	NA	TGCAGTGCTAGAGATCGGCGACGGACTAATGAAAAACTGTTTTTT	CSARDRRRTNEKLFF
TRBJ2-1	TRBV5-1	NA	TRBD2	TGCGCCAGCAGCAGCGGGACTAGGGGAAATGAGCAGTTCTTC	CASSSGTRGNEQFF
TRBJ2-1	TRBV6-5	few	NA	TGTGCCAGCAGGCGTCCGGGGCAACCCAGAGAGCAGTTCTTC	CASRRPGQPREQFF
TRBJ1-5	TRBV7-9	few	TRBD1	TGTGCCAGCAGCTCGGACAGGGACCCCTCCGGAGCCCAGCATTTT	CASSSDRDPSGAQHF
TRBJ1-3	TRBV15	NA	TRBD1	TGTGCCACCAGCAGAAATCGCTTCAGGGGGCGAAGAAACACCATATATTTT	CATSRNRFRGRRNTIYF
TRBJ2-7	TRBV13	NA	NA	TGTGCCAGCAGCTTGCGAACCCAGGACGAGCAGTACTTC	CASSLRTQDEQYF
TRBJ2-3	TRBV5-1	NA	NA	TGCGCCAGCAGCCCGAACCCACAGTCGGGTACGCAGTATTTT	CASSPNPQSGTQYF
TRBJ2-2	TRBV20-1	NA	NA	TGCAGTGCCCAAGGGCCTGGCACCGGGGAGCTGTTTTTT	CSAQGPGTGELFF
TRBJ1-1	TRBV6-1	NA	NA	TGTGCCAGCAGTCGCAGCGGAGAAGGGGATTCGGACACTGAAGCTTTCTTT	CASSRSGEGDSDTEAFF
TRBJ1-2	TRBV13	NA	TRBD1	TGTGCCAGCAGGGAGACAGGGAGAAACTATGGCTACACCTTC	CASRETGRNYGYTF
TRBJ2-3	TRBV7-9	many	TRBD2	TGTGCCAGCAGCTTAGGAGCGGGGGAGGTGCGGGATACGCAGTATTTT	CASSLGAGEVRDTQYF
TRBJ2-2	TRBV12-3/TRBV12-4	few	NA	TGTGCCAGCAGTTTATTAGTATTGAACACCGGGGAGCTGTTTTTT	CASSLLVLNTGELFF
TRBJ2-1	TRBV6-6	few	NA	TGTGCCAGCAGTTACTCGCTCACCGACAATGAGCAGTTCTTC	CASSYSLTDNEQFF
TRBJ2-7	TRBV6-5	NA	NA	TGTGCCAGCAGTTACCAATGGTCTGCCTACGAGCAGTACTTC	CASSYQWSAYEQYF
TRBJ2-1	TRBV4-1	NA	TRBD2	TGCGCCAGCAGCCAAATGGGCCTCGGGGGGACCTACAATGAGCAGTTCTTC	CASSQMGLGGTYNEQFF
TRBJ1-4	TRBV11-2	few	NA	TGTGCCAGCAGCCGGAGGGGGGGCGTTGATGAAAAACTGTTTTTT	CASSRRGGVDEKLFF
TRBJ1-1	TRBV29-1	NA	NA	TGCAGCGTTGCAGCTTCGGGCACTGAAGCTTTCTTT	CSVAASGTEAFF
TRBJ1-2	TRBV7-9	NA	TRBD1	TGTGCCAGCAGCCCCAACAGGGGGGGTGATGGCTACACCTTC	CASSPNRGGDGYTF
TRBJ2-3	TRBV2	few	TRBD1	TGTGCCAGCAGTACCGGGACAGGGTACGATACGCAGTATTTT	CASSTGTGYDTQYF
TRBJ1-1	TRBV11-1	NA	TRBD1	TGTGCCAGCAGCTTTGGACAGGGTAGAGGATTAGGCACTGAAGCTTTCTTT	CASSFGQGRGLGTEAFF
TRBJ2-5	TRBV2	few	NA	TGTGCCAGCACCCTAAAAGGGACCCAGTACTTC	CASTLKGTQYF
TRBJ2-3	TRBV20-1	few	TRBD2	TGCAGTGCTAGCTCGCCCAGCGGGGGGGCCTCAGATACGCAGTATTTT	CSASSPSGGASDTQYF
TRBJ2-7	TRBV27	few	TRBD1	TGTGCCAGCAGTTTATCGAGAGTCAGGGGGAACTACGAGCAGCACTTC	CASSLSRVRGNYEQHF
TRBJ2-5	TRBV3-1	NA	TRBD2	TGTGCCAGCAGCCAAGACATAGCGGGGGCCGAGACCCAGTACTTC	CASSQDIAGAETQYF
TRBJ1-6	TRBV27	NA	NA	TGTGCCAGCAGTTTATCTCCGGGGACGTCACCCCTCCACTTT	CASSLSPGTSPLHF
TRBJ1-4	TRBV18	NA	TRBD1	TGTGCCAGCTCACCGATCCGGGACAGGGCGAATGAAAAACTGTTTTTT	CASSPIRDRANEKLFF
TRBJ2-7	TRBV7-2	NA	NA	TGTGCCAGCAGCTCGGAGGTATGGACCTACGAGCAGTACTTC	CASSSEVWTYEQYF
TRBJ1-1	TRBV20-1	NA	NA	TGCAGTGCTCTCGGGTCCTCGAACACTGAAGCTTTCTTT	CSALGSSNTEAFF
TRBJ2-3	TRBV5-1	few	TRBD1	TGCGCCAGCAGCTTGCTGCAGGGGGCAGATACGCAGTATTTT	CASSLLQGADTQYF
TRBJ2-7	TRBV12-3/TRBV12-4	few	TRBD1	TGTGCCAGCAGTTTCTCCGGGACAGGGGCCTACGAGCAGTACTTC	CASSFSGTGAYEQYF
TRBJ2-1	TRBV6-1	NA	NA	TGTGCCAGCAGAGACATATATGGCTACAATGAGCAGTTCTTC	CASRDIYGYNEQFF
TRBJ2-5	TRBV7-9	few	NA	TGTGCCAGCAGCTTCGCACTAGCTGAAGAGACCCAGTACTTC	CASSFALAEETQYF
TRBJ1-4	TRBV7-2	few	NA	TGTGCCAGCAGCTTCCCAGGGTACGGTGAAAAACTGTTTTTT	CASSFPGYGEKLFF
TRBJ2-3	TRBV7-3	NA	TRBD2	TGTGCCAGCAGCCCCCGGGAGGTCACAGATACGCAGTATTTT	CASSPREVTDTQYF
TRBJ2-1	TRBV12-3/TRBV12-4	NA	NA	TGTGCCAGCAGTCTCTATGGCGGGGAGAATGAGCAGTTCTTC	CASSLYGGENEQFF
TRBJ1-4	TRBV12-3/TRBV12-4	NA	NA	TGTGCCAGCGGGGAAACGAGTGAAAAACTGTTTTTT	CASGETSEKLFF
TRBJ2-5	TRBV5-6	NA	NA	TGTGCCAGCAGCTCCGTAGACTGGGGAGGCGAGACCCAGTACTTC	CASSSVDWGGETQYF
TRBJ1-6	TRBV2	few	TRBD1	TGTGCCGGAGTCCTGGACAGGGAAGGTTCACCCCTCCACTTT	CAGVLDREGSPLHF